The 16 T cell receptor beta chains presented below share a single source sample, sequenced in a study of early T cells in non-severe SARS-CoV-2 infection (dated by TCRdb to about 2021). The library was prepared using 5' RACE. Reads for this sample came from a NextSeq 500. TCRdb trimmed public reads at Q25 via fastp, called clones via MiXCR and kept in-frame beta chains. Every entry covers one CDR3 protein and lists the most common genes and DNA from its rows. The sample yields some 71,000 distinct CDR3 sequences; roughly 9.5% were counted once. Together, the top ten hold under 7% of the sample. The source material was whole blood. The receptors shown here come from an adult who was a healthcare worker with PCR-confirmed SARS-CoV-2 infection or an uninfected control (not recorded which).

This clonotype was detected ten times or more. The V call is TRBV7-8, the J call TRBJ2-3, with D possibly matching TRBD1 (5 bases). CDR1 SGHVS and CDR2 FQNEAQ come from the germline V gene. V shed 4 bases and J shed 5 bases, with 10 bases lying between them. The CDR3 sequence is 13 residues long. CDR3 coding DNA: TGTGCCAGCAGCTCGCAGGGTCGAGATACGCAGTATTTT. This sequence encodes CASSSQGRDTQYF.

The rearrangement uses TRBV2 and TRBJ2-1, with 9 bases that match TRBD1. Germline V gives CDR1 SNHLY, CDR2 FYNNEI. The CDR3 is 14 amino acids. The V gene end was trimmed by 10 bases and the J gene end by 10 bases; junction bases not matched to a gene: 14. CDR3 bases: TGTGCCACCCACGGACAGGGGCCGGTGAGGGAGCAGTTCTTC. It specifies CATHGQGPVREQFF.

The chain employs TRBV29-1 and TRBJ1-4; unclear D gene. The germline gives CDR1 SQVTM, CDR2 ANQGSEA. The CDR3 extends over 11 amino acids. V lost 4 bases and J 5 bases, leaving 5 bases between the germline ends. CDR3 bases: TGCAGCGTTGCCTCGAATGAAAAACTGTTTTTT. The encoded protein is CSVASNEKLFF. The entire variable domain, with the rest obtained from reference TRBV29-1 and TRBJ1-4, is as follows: SAVISQKPSRDICQRGTSLTIQCQVDSQVTMMFWYRQQPGQSLTLIATANQGSEATYESGFVIDKFPISRPNLTFSTLTVSNMSPEDSSIYLCSVASNEKLFFGSGTQLSVL.

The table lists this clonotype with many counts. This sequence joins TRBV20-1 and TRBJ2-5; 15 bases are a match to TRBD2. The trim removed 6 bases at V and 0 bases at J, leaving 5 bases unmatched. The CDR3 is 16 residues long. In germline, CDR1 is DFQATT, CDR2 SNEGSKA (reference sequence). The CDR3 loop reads CSAPGLAGGNQETQYF. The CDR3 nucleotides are TGCAGTGCCCCTGGACTAGCGGGAGGGAACCAAGAGACCCAGTACTTC.

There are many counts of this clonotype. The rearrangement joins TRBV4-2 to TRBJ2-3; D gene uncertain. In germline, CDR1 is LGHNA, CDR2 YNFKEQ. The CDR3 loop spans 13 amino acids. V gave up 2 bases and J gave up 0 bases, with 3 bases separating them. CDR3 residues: CASSQQSTDTQYF. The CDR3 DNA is TGTGCCAGCAGCCAACAAAGCACAGATACGCAGTATTTT.

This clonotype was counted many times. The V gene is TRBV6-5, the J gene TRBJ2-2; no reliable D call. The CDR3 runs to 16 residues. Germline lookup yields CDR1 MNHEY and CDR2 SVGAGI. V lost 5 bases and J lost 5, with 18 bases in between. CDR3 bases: TGTGCCAGCAGTACTGGCTCTTGGACCGAGACCGGGGAGCTGTTTTTT. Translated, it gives CASSTGSWTETGELFF.

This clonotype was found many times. The chain's CDR3 is CASSYRPGLGRNEQFF. The CDR3 DNA is TGTGCCAGCAGTTACAGACCGGGACTAGGGCGCAATGAGCAGTTCTTC. This rearrangement joins TRBV6-5 to TRBJ2-1; 8 bases are a match to TRBD2. Germline assignment: CDR1 MNHEY and CDR2 SVGAGI. V was pared by 2 bases and J by 6 bases, with 9 bases of the junction left unmatched. The CDR3 covers 16 residues.

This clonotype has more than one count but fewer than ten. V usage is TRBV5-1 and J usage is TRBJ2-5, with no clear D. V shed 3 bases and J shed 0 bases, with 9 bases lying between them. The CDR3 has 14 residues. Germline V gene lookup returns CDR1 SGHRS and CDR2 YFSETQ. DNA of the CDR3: TGCGCCAGCAGCTCATACGGGTACCAAGAGACCCAGTACTTC. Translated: CASSSYGYQETQYF.

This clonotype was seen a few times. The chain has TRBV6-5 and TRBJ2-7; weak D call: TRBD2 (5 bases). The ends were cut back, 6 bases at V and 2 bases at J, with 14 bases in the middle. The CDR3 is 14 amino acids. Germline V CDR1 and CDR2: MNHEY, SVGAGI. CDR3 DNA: TGTGCCAGCAGCCGACTCCGGGGAGCCTACGAGCAGTACTTC. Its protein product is CASSRLRGAYEQYF.

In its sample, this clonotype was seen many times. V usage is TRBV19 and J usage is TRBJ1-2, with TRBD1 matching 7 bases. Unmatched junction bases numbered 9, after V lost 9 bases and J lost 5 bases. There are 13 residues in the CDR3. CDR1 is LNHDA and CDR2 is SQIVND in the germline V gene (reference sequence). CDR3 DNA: TGTGCCAGCAAAAGGGACAGCTCGTATGGCTACACCTTC. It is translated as CASKRDSSYGYTF. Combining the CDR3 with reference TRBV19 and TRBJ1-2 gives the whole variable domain DGGITQSPKYLFRKEGQNVTLSCEQNLNHDAMYWYRQDPGQGLRLIYYSQIVNDFQKGDIAEGYSVSREKKESFPLTVTSAQKNPTAFYLCASKRDSSYGYTFGSGTRLTVV.

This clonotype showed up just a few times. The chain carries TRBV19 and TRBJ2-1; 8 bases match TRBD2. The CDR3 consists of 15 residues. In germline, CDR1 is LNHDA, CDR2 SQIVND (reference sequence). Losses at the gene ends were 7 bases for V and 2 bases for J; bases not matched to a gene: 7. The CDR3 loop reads CASTFASGPYNEQFF. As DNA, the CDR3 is TGTGCCAGTACTTTTGCTAGCGGGCCCTACAATGAGCAGTTCTTC.

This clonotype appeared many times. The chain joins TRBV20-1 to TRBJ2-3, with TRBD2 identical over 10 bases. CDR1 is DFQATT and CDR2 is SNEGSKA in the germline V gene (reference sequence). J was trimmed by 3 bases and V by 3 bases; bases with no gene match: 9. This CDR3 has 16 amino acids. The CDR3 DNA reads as TGCAGTGCTAGCGCCGGGACTAGCGATAATACAGATACGCAGTATTTT. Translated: CSASAGTSDNTDTQYF.

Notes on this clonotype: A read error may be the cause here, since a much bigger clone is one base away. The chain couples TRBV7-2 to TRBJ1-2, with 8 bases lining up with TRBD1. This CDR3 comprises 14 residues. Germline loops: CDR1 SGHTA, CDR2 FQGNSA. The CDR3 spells CVSTPGGANYGYTF. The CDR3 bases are TGTGTCAGCACCCCAGGGGGCGCTAACTATGGCTACACCTTC.

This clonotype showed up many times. The CDR3 is CASSGYGGQPQHF. The CDR3 DNA sequence: TGTGCCAGCAGTGGATATGGAGGGCAGCCCCAGCATTTT. This chain connects TRBV6-1 to TRBJ1-5; D is unresolved. Trimming pared 4 bases from V and 7 bases from J, leaving 11 bases between. The CDR3 has 13 residues. CDR1 and CDR2 from the germline V gene are MNHNS and SASEGT.

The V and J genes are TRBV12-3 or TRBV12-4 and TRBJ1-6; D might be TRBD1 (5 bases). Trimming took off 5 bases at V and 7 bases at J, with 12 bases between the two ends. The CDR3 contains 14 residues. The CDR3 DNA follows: TGTGCCAGCAGTAGAACAGACAGAAATTCACCCCTCCACTTT. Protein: CASSRTDRNSPLHF.

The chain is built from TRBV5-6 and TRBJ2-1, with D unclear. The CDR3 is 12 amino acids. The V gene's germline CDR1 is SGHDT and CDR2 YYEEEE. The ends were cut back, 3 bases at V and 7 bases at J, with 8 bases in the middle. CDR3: CASSSTPNEQFF. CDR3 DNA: TGTGCCAGCAGCTCCACCCCTAATGAGCAGTTCTTC.